The clone carrying this T cell receptor (beta chain) has only a few counts. Its antigen is not known. This record belongs to a study of T cells in localized non-small cell lung cancer. Repertoires were generated with immunoSEQ multiplex PCR, while TCRdb's copy carries only in-frame clones and drops some. The sample lists 2,500 to 3,000 clones, roughly a third occurring once. General study points: Longer overall survival was associated with a higher density of T cells in the blood. Median roughly 57 top-100 tumor clones were shared with paired adjacent lung. Maximal T cell clonality occurred in uninvolved adjacent lung, with tumor ranking below it. As only one tumor region underwent sequencing, heterogeneity remains possible.

Germline CDR1 reads SGHRS; CDR2 reads YFSETQ. CDR3 size: 17 residues. V gave up 4 bases and J gave up 0 bases, with 16 bases separating them. The chain has TRBV5-1 and TRBJ2-2; D gene uncertain. The receptor comes from a female donor older than 55 with stage II squamous cell lung carcinoma. Here the sequenced sample was lung tumor tissue, taken before any cancer treatment. CDR3 in DNA: TGCGCCAGCAGCCTTCGGTGGTCACTCGCGAACACCGGGGAGCTGTTTTTT. This encodes CASSLRWSLANTGELFF.